This TCR beta chain came from a study of cytomegalovirus exposure and HLA in healthy donors (dated by TCRdb to between 2016 and 2019). For context, the study as a whole: An earlier analysis of approximately 600 of the donors reported 276 Gb of sequence data and 100 million to 140 million unique TCR beta sequences from about 179 million T cells. A later analysis re-examined previously published TCR beta repertoires from more than 650 donors and added high-resolution HLA genotyping to investigate patterns of TCR occurrence. Using immunosequencing, the study profiled T cell repertoires from roughly 650 subjects and related those repertoires to cytomegalovirus serostatus. The study aimed to test whether signatures of past pathogen exposure could be identified by cataloging public T cell receptors. Every repertoire in the discovery cohort had been generated on one and the same sequencing platform. Across 398 genotyped donors of the cohort, an average of about 240,000 unique TCR beta nucleotide sequences per donor were sequenced, and roughly a sixth of those sequences were non-productive. A separate validation cohort of roughly 110 different subjects was used in addition to the roughly 720-subject first cohort. In the later analysis, no new phenotypic data were used to find candidate immune exposures; instead, reliance was placed on TCR beta sequences and their occurrence across donors. A few DR-DQ haplotypes were treated as single units for association and clustering because of strong linkage in the cohort. HLA typing covered class I and class II loci at four-digit resolution. Of the roughly 410 genotyped donors, approximately 81% were placed in the genetic ancestry cluster associated with self-reported Caucasian donors. High-throughput TCR immunosequencing, statistical association of individual TCRs with disease status, and machine learning were combined to predict cytomegalovirus infection status. The number of donors typed differed by locus, with roughly 620-640 for A, B, C, DRB1 and DQB1, around 500 for DQA1, 600 to 610 for DPA1, and around 430 for DPB1. A later genetic analysis used genome-wide SNP genotypes for about 60% of the roughly 700 donors, treating that subset as a discovery cohort. Donor age, sex, ethnicity and CMV serostatus were collected together with the repertoire data. About 320 gigabases of sequencing data and roughly 90 million unique TCR sequences were included in an early release covering about 700 HLA-typed donors. To decide whether each TCR beta V gene segment behaved as functional or pseudogenic, an earlier analysis of approximately 590 of the donors relied on high-throughput TCR beta sequencing. What the authors observed across the whole study: According to a later genetic analysis, donors in an Asian-associated ancestry cluster had fewer N-insertions in productive TCRs than the roughly 670-donor mean. Linkage disequilibrium might explain the correlated functional status among segregating V segments, but an unknown experimental factor could not be ruled out. In a later analysis, several top co-occurrence clusters were reported to appear linked to parvovirus B19, influenza, CMV and Epstein-Barr virus. Because HLA typing was unavailable for some donors at each locus, only the typed subset was used in association tests. In vitro tests confirmed that a few of the cytomegalovirus-associated TCR beta chains recognize cytomegalovirus antigens. When HLA alleles, especially DR and DQ, strongly co-occurred, attributing TCR associations to individual alleles was difficult. Only TCR beta chains were sequenced in this cohort, and the absence of alpha or paired-chain data limited detectable features. A later analysis found that most CMV-associated TCR beta chains appeared HLA-restricted, with HLA associations seemingly driven largely by CMV exposure. Presence/absence analyses assumed roughly uniform sequencing depth across donors, an assumption that may not hold. A later analysis found that TCR association rates varied across HLA loci, with DRB1 alleles showing the most associated TCRs and HLA-C alleles the fewest. In a later analysis, about 16,000 TCR beta sequences were associated with specific HLA alleles at a false discovery rate of 0.05. CMV serostatus was the only immune exposure information available for the cohort. The classifier was reported to diagnose cytomegalovirus status with high specificity and sensitivity in both the original and validation cohorts. Compared with equally common non-associated chains, HLA-associated TCR beta chains in a later analysis were more clonally expanded and had lower generation probabilities. The earlier analysis of approximately 540 of the donors excluded approximately 15 rarely observed V segments, including chromosome 9 orphons, because counts were too low. Broadly in line with IMGT annotations, most TCR beta V segments showed up in productive rearrangements about 87% or about 30% of the time in an earlier analysis of approximately 640 of the donors. A further reported finding was that TCR beta sequences accurately predicted the HLA-A and HLA-B alleles for most subjects in the first cohort. The authors suggested that the approach could potentially be generalized to other disease states and immunological phenotypes. The 87-base-pair reads could not distinguish some IMGT-functional V segments, including TRBV6-2 and TRBV6-3, so those segments were excluded. While some public TCRs were present in many individuals, most TCR sequences turned up only very rarely across donors. A cluster of highly shared sequence variants was judged likely to represent a technical artifact of the sequencing pipeline. The study gave a list of roughly 150 TCR beta chains associated with cytomegalovirus. An association between a missense DCLRE1C variant and V-gene and J-gene trimming of TCR beta chains was found in a later genetic analysis and replicated in an independent cohort.

The method behind the library was the immunoSEQ multiplex PCR assay. The multiplex PCR relied on a mix of 60 forward primers for TCR Vbeta segments and 13 reverse primers for TCR Jbeta segments. The CDR3 region of rearranged TCR beta genes was amplified from genomic DNA with a multiplex PCR assay. The Illumina HiSeq System was used to sequence the amplified TCR beta libraries as 87-base-pair reads. On the authors' methods: Across the 500 to 700 repertoires, a later analysis counted roughly 77 million unique TCR beta chains, 8.5 million to 12 million of which were shared by at least two donors. Raw reads were error-corrected and collapsed into unique sequences with a nearest-neighbor algorithm that merged closely related sequences to remove PCR and sequencing errors. V, D and J gene segments were assigned by aligning CDR3 sequences to IMGT reference sequences. For a sequence to be retained, a match of at least six nucleotides to both a V gene segment and a J gene segment was required. A rearrangement was called productive if the CDR3 had no stop codons and remained in frame with V and J, and every other rearrangement was called non-productive. CDR3 was defined by IMGT convention, running from the second conserved V-encoded cysteine to the conserved J-encoded phenylalanine. The earlier analysis of about 500 of the donors excluded sequences that lacked an unambiguous match to a single V gene segment. An earlier analysis of under 750 of the donors called V segments functional above 56.7% productive rearrangements and segregating when the between-donor standard deviation exceeded 5%. To diagnose cytomegalovirus status from the catalog of TCR beta chain sequences, a statistical classification framework was built. A later analysis assigned V and J genes by comparing TCR nucleotide sequences with IMGT/GENE-DB human TR gene sequences. Using the TCRdist pipeline, a later analysis assigned CDR3 sequences along with most-parsimonious VDJ recombination scenarios. In a later analysis, each TCR beta chain was defined by its CDR3 amino acid sequence together with its V-gene family, and reads without a unique V-gene family were excluded. A later analysis removed 592 highly shared, low-generation-probability nucleotide sequences to deal with suspected cross-contamination and a sequencing artifact. In a later analysis, a clonal expansion index was calculated for each public chain from normalized within-repertoire ranks of inferred template counts. Generation probabilities in a later analysis came from a VDJ recombination model fitted to out-of-frame rearrangements, and those results were checked against IGoR. In a later analysis, hypergeometric tests were used to score TCR-TCR, TCR-HLA and TCR-CMV co-occurrence, with a repertoire-size bias correction applied to TCR pairs. In a later analysis, false discovery rates were estimated by permuting HLA or CMV assignments 20 times. In a later analysis, co-occurring TCRs were grouped using DBSCAN, with TCRdist sequence similarity added in when clustering inside HLA-allele-positive subsets. Repertoires with fewer than 30,000 or more than 120,000 public chains were left out of co-occurrence clustering, as were a handful of repertoires with anomalous nucleotide sharing. The table comes from immuneACCESS by way of TCRdb, which keeps in-frame sequences with V and J called. Part of the clones is missing from these tables; in studies checked, under half for an unresolved V gene and the rest for unknown reasons. Clone size and V and J calls were adopted from that table, with D and trimming inferred from the DNA. The sample includes some 170,000 clones, with over 60% observed a single time. The ten top clones hold around 2.8% of the sample.

The cohort was made up of roughly 670 healthy bone marrow donors. At the time of sampling, every cohort member was nominally healthy, though immune exposures that went unrecorded were likely present. The donor was CMV seronegative and was included in the group of hundreds of seronegative cohort members. Every donor gave a peripheral blood sample, and the peripheral blood mononuclear cells from that sample were used for TCR beta sequencing. Genomic DNA extraction from the blood cell samples was performed with the Qiagen DNeasy Blood Extraction Kit. Via the germline V gene (reference sequence), CDR1 is SEHNR and CDR2 FQNEAQ. The cysteine opens and the phenylalanine closes a CDR3 of 16 amino acids. Only the CDR3 region is kept as DNA, spanning 48 bases read in frame from base 1. At the junction V is shortened by 5 bases and J by 3 bases, with 20 bases in between. To note about this clone: The specificity of this receptor is unknown. No much larger clonotype is one base removed from it; base qualities were not supplied.

The specimen was PBMCs. The source is a woman aged 25 to 39 in good health and CMV-seronegative. The chain was built from TRBV7-9 and TRBJ2-7; a tentative D match to TRBD1 spans 6 bases. The nucleotides are TGTGCCAGCAGCACCTTGGACAGAAAGGTATACTACGAGCAGTACTTC. This sequence encodes CASSTLDRKVYYEQYF.